These T cell receptor beta chains were read from a single sample in a study of control samples from healthy donors and cancer patients. Clones were sequenced by immunoSEQ multiplex PCR, and TCRdb holds only the in-frame ones, with some missing. The sample shows 150,000 to 200,000 clones, around 94% of them seen only once. The specimen was PBMCs. The receptors were gathered from a man aged 55-75 years with colorectal cancer. Each CDR3 is given with its conserved first and last residue. Each record gives: clone size, D gene, V gene, J gene, CDR3 protein, CDR3 DNA. A D gene is named only where the DNA matches it firmly. Not every row has a clone size; where given, it reads once, few, many or a size class.

size: .; D: .; V: TRBV7-9; J: TRBJ1-2; CDR3: CASSLTSGTQGVGGYTF; DNA: TGTGCCAGCAGCTTAACGAGTGGGACGCAAGGAGTGGGTGGCTACACCTTC
size: .; D: .; V: TRBV12-3/TRBV12-4; J: TRBJ1-1; CDR3: CASSITGSAEAFF; DNA: TGTGCCAGCAGTATCACAGGGTCAGCTGAAGCTTTCTTT
size: once; D: .; V: TRBV7-2; J: TRBJ1-1; CDR3: CASSWGLNTEAFF; DNA: TGTGCCAGCAGCTGGGGCCTGAACACTGAAGCTTTCTTT
size: .; D: .; V: TRBV2; J: TRBJ1-5; CDR3: CASSESDSNQPQHF; DNA: TGTGCCAGCAGTGAATCTGATAGCAATCAGCCCCAGCATTTT
size: .; D: .; V: TRBV4-3; J: TRBJ1-2; CDR3: CASSQDRPLGYGYTF; DNA: TGCGCCAGCAGCCAAGATCGGCCGCTAGGGTATGGCTACACCTTC
size: .; D: .; V: TRBV5-5; J: TRBJ1-3; CDR3: CASSWGLGNTIYF; DNA: TGTGCCAGCAGCTGGGGACTGGGAAACACCATATATTTT
size: .; D: .; V: TRBV7-2; J: TRBJ1-1; CDR3: CASSSGTTNTEAFF; DNA: TGTGCCAGCAGCTCCGGGACAACGAACACTGAAGCTTTCTTT
size: .; D: .; V: TRBV15; J: TRBJ2-7; CDR3: CATSPTPQAWNEQYF; DNA: TGTGCCACCAGCCCAACCCCCCAGGCCTGGAACGAGCAGTACTTC
size: once; D: TRBD1; V: TRBV3-1/TRBV3-2; J: TRBJ2-1; CDR3: CASSQATGAYYNEQFF; DNA: TGTGCCAGCAGCCAAGCAACAGGGGCCTATTACAATGAGCAGTTCTTC
size: .; D: TRBD1; V: TRBV7-2; J: TRBJ1-6; CDR3: CASSLGLKGAVDSPLHF; DNA: TGTGCCAGCAGCTTAGGGCTGAAGGGGGCAGTCGATTCACCCCTCCACTTT
size: .; D: .; V: TRBV6-2/TRBV6-3; J: TRBJ1-2; CDR3: CASSYSGKSNYGYTF; DNA: TGTGCCAGCAGTTACTCGGGCAAATCTAACTATGGCTACACCTTC
size: once; D: TRBD1; V: TRBV11-2; J: TRBJ1-1; CDR3: CASSLNPGQGSTEAFF; DNA: TGTGCCAGCAGCCTGAATCCGGGACAGGGGTCCACTGAAGCTTTCTTT
size: .; D: .; V: TRBV5-4; J: TRBJ2-2; CDR3: CASSPGGANTGELFF; DNA: TGTGCCAGCAGCCCAGGGGGGGCGAACACCGGGGAGCTGTTTTTT
size: .; D: .; V: TRBV5-1; J: TRBJ1-1; CDR3: CASSSSGEVDTEAFF; DNA: TGCGCCAGCAGCTCCTCAGGGGAGGTGGACACTGAAGCTTTCTTT
size: few; D: TRBD1; V: TRBV30; J: TRBJ2-2; CDR3: CAWPGTGYTGELFF; DNA: TGTGCCTGGCCCGGGACAGGGTACACCGGGGAGCTGTTTTTT
size: .; D: TRBD1; V: TRBV29-1; J: TRBJ2-7; CDR3: CSVEGGGTGGDEQYF; DNA: TGCAGCGTTGAAGGCGGTGGGACAGGGGGGGACGAGCAGTACTTC